This T cell receptor (beta chain) was sequenced in a study of STAT5B mutations in CD4+ large granular lymphocyte leukemia. Study findings and constraints: Roughly a quarter of private leukemic clonotypes occurred rarely in other patients' non-leukemic repertoires. 8/27 top patient clones versus 2/35 control clones were TRBV06-family. CD4-sorted patient repertoires seemed more clonal than healthy CD4+ repertoires.

Comment on this clone: Its cognate antigen is unknown.

The V gene end was trimmed by 7 bases and the J gene end by 4 bases; junction bases not matched to a gene: 8. The germline CDR1 and CDR2 sequences are GTSNPN and SVGIG (reference sequence). This CDR3 contains 13 residues. This was a survey-level run. Assay: immunoSEQ multiplex PCR; the TCRdb copy retains only in-frame clones and omits some. The sample includes around 30,000 clones, about 76% of them seen just once. V usage is TRBV30 and J usage is TRBJ2-3, with 7 nucleotides matching TRBD2. This TCR was recovered from a human donor in good health. The sample taken for sequencing was CD4+ T cells from blood buffy coats. Written as DNA, the CDR3 is TGTGCCTTACGGGGGGTCTGGCCAGATACGCAGTATTTT. Encoded protein: CALRGVWPDTQYF.